Sequencing of this T cell receptor beta chain was carried out in a study of cytomegalovirus exposure and HLA in healthy donors (dated by TCRdb to about 2017). Regarding the study in general: An earlier analysis of 587 of the donors reported roughly 270 Gb of sequence data and more than 90 million unique TCR beta sequences from 150 million to 200 million T cells. Of the roughly 400 genotyped donors, approximately 82% fell in the genetic ancestry cluster associated with self-reported Caucasian donors. Alongside the repertoire data, information on donor age, sex, ethnicity and CMV serostatus was compiled. A later analysis re-examined previously published TCR beta repertoires from just over 650 donors and added high-resolution HLA genotyping to investigate patterns of TCR occurrence. The aim of the study was to test whether cataloging public T cell receptors could identify signatures of past pathogen exposure. Among about 360 genotyped donors of the cohort, an average of around 240,000 unique TCR beta nucleotide sequences were sequenced per donor, roughly 20% of them non-productive. HLA typing covered class I and class II loci at four-digit resolution. Along with the approximately 650-subject first cohort, a separate validation cohort of 120 different subjects was used. Every discovery cohort repertoire had been produced on one sequencing platform. Several DR-DQ haplotypes were handled as single units for association and clustering because linkage in the cohort was strong. An early release that covered about 600 HLA-typed donors contained approximately 300 gigabases of sequencing data and approximately 85 million unique TCR sequences. Using immunosequencing, the study profiled T cell repertoires from around 680 subjects and related those repertoires to cytomegalovirus serostatus. To predict cytomegalovirus infection status, the study combined high-throughput TCR immunosequencing, statistical association of individual TCRs with disease status, and machine learning. A later genetic analysis took genome-wide SNP genotypes for about 55% of the 666 donors and used that subset as a discovery cohort. In the later analysis, no new phenotypic data were used to find candidate immune exposures; instead, reliance was placed on TCR beta sequences and their occurrence across donors. In an earlier analysis of 500 to 650 of the donors, high-throughput TCR beta sequencing was used to judge whether each TCR beta V gene segment behaved as functional or pseudogenic. Typing coverage differed by locus: A, B, C, DRB1 and DQB1 were typed in roughly 620-630 donors, DQA1 in about 560, DPA1 in some 600, and DPB1 in just under 490.

From the cysteine up to the phenylalanine, the CDR3 has a length of 15 residues. CDR3 DNA is the only sequence kept; it has 45 bases, read in frame from the first base. Ends trimmed: V by 4 bases, J by 1 base; bases unmatched to a gene: 6. From a lookup of the germline V gene, CDR1 and CDR2 are SGHRS and YFSETQ. In total, around 600 healthy bone marrow donors made up the cohort. Cohort members were all nominally healthy when sampled, although unrecorded immune exposures were likely present. The donor was CMV seronegative and was included in the group of about 400 seronegative cohort members. A peripheral blood sample was provided by each donor, and peripheral blood mononuclear cells were used for TCR beta sequencing. The Qiagen DNeasy Blood Extraction Kit was used to extract genomic DNA from the blood cell samples. Note on this clone: Its cognate antigen has yet to be identified. No base-level quality is on record; no much larger clone is a single base apart.

Broad study findings and their caveats: Several of the top co-occurrence clusters appeared to be linked to parvovirus B19, influenza, CMV and Epstein-Barr virus, according to a later analysis. At a false discovery rate of 0.05, a later analysis linked some 17,000 TCR beta sequences to specific HLA alleles. A cluster of highly shared sequence variants was judged likely to be a technical artifact of the sequencing pipeline. An association between a missense DCLRE1C variant and V-gene and J-gene trimming of TCR beta chains was found in a later genetic analysis and replicated in an independent cohort. A total of fewer than 200 TCR beta chains were listed by the study as associated with cytomegalovirus. In a later analysis, TCR association rates were found to vary across HLA loci, with the most associated TCRs seen for DRB1 alleles and the fewest for HLA-C alleles. A further reported finding was that TCR beta sequences accurately predicted the HLA-A and HLA-B alleles for most subjects in the first cohort. Presence/absence analyses assumed roughly uniform sequencing depth across donors, an assumption that may not hold. In an earlier analysis of 587 of the donors, most TCR beta V segments appeared in productive rearrangements about 90% or about 30% of the time, broadly matching IMGT annotations. The 87-base-pair reads could not distinguish some IMGT-functional V segments, including TRBV6-2 and TRBV6-3, so those segments were excluded. A later analysis found that most CMV-associated TCR beta chains appeared HLA-restricted, with HLA associations seemingly driven largely by CMV exposure. The cohort was sequenced for TCR beta chains only, and without alpha or paired-chain data the features that could be detected were limited. In a later analysis, HLA-associated TCR beta chains showed more clonal expansion and lower generation probabilities than non-associated chains that were equally common. When HLA alleles, especially DR and DQ, strongly co-occurred, attributing TCR associations to individual alleles was difficult. A later genetic analysis reported fewer N-insertions in productive TCRs among donors in an Asian-associated ancestry cluster than the roughly 690-donor mean. Because counts were too low, more than 15 rarely observed V segments, including chromosome 9 orphons, were excluded from the earlier analysis of a few hundred of the donors. The classifier was reported to diagnose cytomegalovirus status with high specificity and sensitivity in both the original cohort and the validation cohort. Most TCR sequences were seen in very few donors, while some public TCRs were found in many individuals. The authors suggested that the approach could potentially be extended to other disease states and immunological phenotypes. Linkage disequilibrium might explain the correlated functional status among segregating V segments, but an unknown experimental factor could not be ruled out. Because HLA typing was missing for some donors at each locus, association tests included only the typed subset. In vitro tests confirmed that a few of the cytomegalovirus-associated TCR beta chains recognize cytomegalovirus antigens. The only immune exposure information available for the cohort was CMV serostatus.

Receptors were amplified or captured by the immunoSEQ multiplex PCR assay. For the multiplex PCR, a mixture combining 60 forward primers for TCR Vbeta segments and 13 reverse primers for TCR Jbeta segments was used. Amplification of the CDR3 region of rearranged TCR beta genes was performed with a multiplex PCR assay on genomic DNA. The Illumina HiSeq System was used to sequence the amplified TCR beta libraries as 87-base-pair reads. The source study handled its data this way. In a later analysis, tens of millions of unique TCR beta chains were counted across the roughly 670 repertoires, and around 11 million of these chains were shared by at least two donors. A nearest-neighbor algorithm error-corrected the raw reads and collapsed the reads into unique sequences, merging closely related sequences to remove PCR and sequencing errors. To assign V, D and J gene segments, CDR3 sequences were aligned to IMGT reference sequences. For a sequence to be retained, a match of at least six nucleotides to both a V gene segment and a J gene segment was required. Rearrangements were called productive when the CDR3 lacked stop codons and stayed in frame with V and J; all others were non-productive. CDR3 was defined by IMGT convention, running from the second conserved V-encoded cysteine to the conserved J-encoded phenylalanine. The earlier analysis of some 540 of the donors excluded any sequence lacking an unambiguous match to a single V gene segment. An earlier analysis of 587 of the donors classified V segments as functional when productive rearrangements were above 56.7% and as segregating when the standard deviation between donors was above 5%. A statistical classification framework was developed to diagnose cytomegalovirus status using the catalog of TCR beta chain sequences. In a later analysis, V and J genes were assigned by comparing TCR nucleotide sequences against IMGT/GENE-DB human TR gene sequences. A later analysis assigned CDR3 sequences and most-parsimonious VDJ recombination scenarios with the TCRdist pipeline. In a later analysis, every TCR beta chain was defined by the combination of its CDR3 amino acid sequence and its V-gene family, and reads without a unique V-gene family were dropped. As a way to deal with suspected cross-contamination and a sequencing artifact, a later analysis dropped more than 500 nucleotide sequences that were highly shared and had low generation probability. In a later analysis, a clonal expansion index was calculated for each public chain from normalized within-repertoire ranks of inferred template counts. Generation probabilities in a later analysis came from a VDJ recombination model fitted to out-of-frame rearrangements, and those results were checked against IGoR. In a later analysis, hypergeometric tests were used to score TCR-TCR, TCR-HLA and TCR-CMV co-occurrence, with a repertoire-size bias correction applied to TCR pairs. False discovery rates were estimated in a later analysis by permuting HLA or CMV assignments 20 times. In a later analysis, co-occurring TCRs were grouped with DBSCAN, and TCRdist sequence similarity was added when clustering was performed within HLA-allele-positive subsets. Repertoires with fewer than 30,000 or more than 120,000 public chains, plus five repertoires with anomalous nucleotide sharing, were excluded from co-occurrence clustering. Not all clones reach the TCRdb copy of this immuneACCESS table, which keeps in-frame sequences only. Checked studies attribute under half of the gap to unresolved V genes and leave the rest unexplained. From that table come the V and J calls and clone size; the DNA was used to work out D and trimming. A total of some 130,000 clones appear in this sample, approximately 71% of them only once. Under 2.5% of the sample is in the top ten clones.

In this chain, TRBV5-1 is recombined with TRBJ2-7; 9 of the junction bases match TRBD1. Sequencing was done on a sample of PBMCs. This TCR came from a man aged 25 to 45 in good health and CMV-seronegative. Here is the DNA: TGCGCCAGCAGCCAACAGGGGGCTGCGTCCTACGAGCAGTACTTC. Its translation is CASSQQGAASYEQYF.